This note documents a single TCR beta chain sequence. Its specificity is not known. The sample belongs to a study of regulatory T cells in long-lasting Graves disease. General study points: With persistent disease, TRBV28, TRBJ1-2 and TRBJ2-5 were the favored segments.

The CDR3 consists of 14 residues. From germline, CDR1 is KGHSH and CDR2 LQKENI. Trimming left V 3 bases short and J 4 bases short, with 12 bases between. Arm-PCR of CDR3 regions with iRepertoire HTBI primers generated TCR beta libraries. TCRdb ran MiXCR on the multiplex PCR reads and lists one entry per CDR3 protein. This sample has roughly 610,000 distinct CDR3 sequences, with about 16% found just once. Time point meaning: newly diagnosed GD, antithyroid drugs for less than 3 months. RNA isolated from PBMCs was used to make the TCR library. A further study also used this sample, focusing on T cells in Graves' hyperthyroidism and ophthalmopathy. From that report: HTBI primers drove first-round RT-PCR of the TCR CDR3.

The chain uses TRBV18 and TRBJ1-2; possibly TRBD1 for D (5 bases). This sample comprised peripheral blood mononuclear cells (PBMCs), obtained at new diagnosis, from a patient treated with antithyroid drugs. This clonotype was obtained from a man aged 18 to 30 with Graves disease. The CDR3 sequence: CASSPQGYAYGYTF. DNA for the CDR3: TGTGCCAGCTCACCCCAGGGTTACGCCTATGGCTACACCTTC.